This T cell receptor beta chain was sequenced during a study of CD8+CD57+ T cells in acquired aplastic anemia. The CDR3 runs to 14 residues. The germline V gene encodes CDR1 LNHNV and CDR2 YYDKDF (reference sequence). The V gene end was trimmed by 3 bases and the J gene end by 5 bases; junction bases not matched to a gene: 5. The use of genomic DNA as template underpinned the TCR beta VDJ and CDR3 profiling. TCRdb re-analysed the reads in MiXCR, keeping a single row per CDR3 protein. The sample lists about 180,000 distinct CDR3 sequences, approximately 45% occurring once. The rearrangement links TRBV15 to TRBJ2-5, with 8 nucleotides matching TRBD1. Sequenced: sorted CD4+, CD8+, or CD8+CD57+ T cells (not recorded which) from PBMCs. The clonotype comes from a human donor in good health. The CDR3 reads CATSRGQVGETQYF. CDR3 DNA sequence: TGTGCCACCAGCAGGGGACAGGTCGGGGAGACCCAGTACTTC.